This T cell receptor beta chain was profiled in a study of T cells in narcolepsy (dated 2018 in TCRdb). Notes on the research overall: The study enrolled patients with narcolepsy type 1 or type 2 (NT1, NT2) together with healthy control donors. The study sought autoreactive T cells targeting hypocretin neuron self-antigens (hypocretin, TRIB2) in narcolepsy patients, using TCR Vbeta sequencing to track clonotypes in blood and CSF. Paper-wide results and their limitations: HCRT-specific and TRIB2-specific autoreactive clonotypes were highlighted in plots that compared CD4+ T cell clonotypes in CSF versus blood from the same patient. Certain blood memory CD4+ repertoires from patients and controls had no sequences that matched autoreactive T cell clones. Patients and controls had similar numbers of sequenced blood memory CD4+ clonotypes, with averages of around 40,000 in patients and some 33,000 in controls. According to the report, autoreactive clonotypes were detected serially in the blood of the same patients and of different patients, but not in healthy controls.

For TCR Vbeta sequencing, memory CD4+ T cells were sorted ex vivo from the peripheral blood of narcolepsy patients and healthy controls. For this clone: What this receptor recognizes is not known. Qualities for individual bases were not recorded, and no much larger clone is one base off.

V is clipped by 0 bases and J by 5 bases, and the sequence between their germline boundaries is 14 bases long. The germline V gene (reference sequence) gives CDR1 as SGHNT and CDR2 as YYREEE. The CDR3 runs 15 residues from the cysteine to the phenylalanine. Only the CDR3 portion is preserved as DNA: 45 bases, with reading frame beginning at the first base. The library was built by means of the immunoSEQ multiplex PCR assay. TCRdb stores this immuneACCESS table with in-frame sequences only. Part of the clones is absent; in the studies checked, under half of the shortfall reflects unresolved V genes, and no reason is known for the rest. Counted in this sample were approximately 32,000 clones; approximately 90% of them appeared once. Around 0.9% of the sample comes from the top ten.

The clonotype comes from a human donor with narcolepsy. The chain was built from TRBV5-4 and TRBJ1-1; a tentative D call is TRBD1 (5 bases match). The specimen was CD45RA- memory CD4+ T cells from PBMCs. The sample's cell subset or site, from its label and the paper: memory T cells sorted ex vivo from peripheral blood. For the CDR3, the sequence is CASSLVQGIGTEAFF. The DNA reads TGTGCCAGCAGCTTGGTCCAGGGAATCGGGACTGAAGCTTTCTTT.